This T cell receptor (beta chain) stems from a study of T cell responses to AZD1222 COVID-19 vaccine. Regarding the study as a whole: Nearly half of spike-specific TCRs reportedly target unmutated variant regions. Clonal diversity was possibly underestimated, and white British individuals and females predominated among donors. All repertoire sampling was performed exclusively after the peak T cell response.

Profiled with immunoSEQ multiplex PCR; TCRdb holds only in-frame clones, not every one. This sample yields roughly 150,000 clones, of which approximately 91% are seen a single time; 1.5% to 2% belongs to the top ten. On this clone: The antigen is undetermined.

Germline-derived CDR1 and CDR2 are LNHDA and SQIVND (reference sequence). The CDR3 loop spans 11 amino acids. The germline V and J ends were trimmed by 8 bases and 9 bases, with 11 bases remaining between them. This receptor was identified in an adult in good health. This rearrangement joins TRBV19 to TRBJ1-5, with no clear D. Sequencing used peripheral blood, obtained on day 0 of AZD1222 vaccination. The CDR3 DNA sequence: TGTGCCAGTCTAGGGTCCAGGCCCCAGCATTTT. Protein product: CASLGSRPQHF.